Here is one TCR beta chain with its context. The clone's antigen remains unknown. There are no base qualities to consult, and no much larger clone falls within one base. The sample belongs to a study of vaccination effects on CD4 cells after COVID-19 (dated by TCRdb to the early 2020s). Concerning the study at large: Participants received two doses of either the BNT162b2 or the mRNA-1273 mRNA SARS-CoV-2 vaccine. SARS-CoV-2 spike-specific CD4+ TCR repertoires were compared before and after mRNA vaccination in COVID-19 convalescent patients and in infection-naive vaccine recipients. The full study included some eleven COVID-19 convalescent patients and several SARS-CoV-2-naive healthy vaccine recipients. Cultures from other donors in the study were sequenced using the Oncomine TCR Beta short-read assay on an Illumina iSeq 100.

To identify antigen-specific CD4+ T cell clonotypes by their expansion, the ViraFEST assay first stimulated PBMC with viral peptide pools and then applied TCR sequencing. After 10 days of culture, CD4+ T cells were isolated with the EasySep CD4+ T cell isolation kit. The absence of prior SARS-CoV-2 infection in healthy vaccine recipients was confirmed by negative nucleocapsid antibodies before and after vaccination. Each well held under 2.5 million PBMC cultured in IMDM containing approximately 5.2% human AB serum, approximately 10 IU/ml IL-2 and gentamicin, along with roughly 10 ug/ml peptides. Half of the culture medium was replaced with fresh IL-2-containing medium on days 3 and 7. Unless noted otherwise, every peptide stimulation condition was grown in triplicate wells. PBMC were separated from whole blood using Ficoll-Paque Plus gradient centrifugation and were then either cryopreserved at -140C or used fresh. The spike proteins of SARS-CoV-2 and of the common cold coronaviruses HCoV-NL63, HCoV-OC43 and HCoV-229E were spanned by overlapping peptide pools. The QIAamp micro DNA kit was used to extract genomic DNA from the cultured CD4+ T cells.

The study at large found these results: Limitations of the study were the small number of convalescent patients and the absence of early post-infection timepoints. Clones induced by infection and clones induced by vaccination both contracted markedly at late timepoints after vaccination, which fits with T cell responses waning over time. In healthy vaccine recipients, vaccine-induced clones were almost all SARS-CoV-2 mono-reactive, with only 1 of 255 cross-reactive with common cold coronaviruses.

The library was generated by the immunoSEQ multiplex PCR assay. DNA from the CD4+ T cells that had been cultured and isolated underwent TCR beta CDR3 sequencing. Processing in the source paper ran as follows. Non-productive TCR sequences were removed and reads were trimmed to the CDR3 region, keeping CDR3s of at least 7 amino acids. The MANAFEST web app was used to identify antigen-specific clonotypes by comparing expansion in peptide wells with expansion in reference cultures. To be called positive, a clone needed expansion at FDR<0.05 compared with the reference and with all other wells, an odds ratio greater than 5, and a frequency greater than 0.1% in two replicate wells. Clonotypes significantly expanded in SARS-CoV-2 spike wells and in at least one common cold coronavirus spike condition were defined as cross-reactive. CDR3 similarity was assessed by Levenshtein distance with the stringdist R package, and unrooted trees were built with ape in R 3.6.1. Sourced from immuneACCESS, this table was stored by TCRdb with only in-frame sequences that have V and J called. A share of the clones is absent; for the studies checked, an unresolved V gene accounts for under half, and the remainder has no known explanation. Clone size and V and J calls were adopted from that table, with D and trimming inferred from the DNA. The table for this sample lists approximately 50,000 clones; approximately 75% of them were counted only once. The top ten clones comprise less than 7.5% of the sample.

Trimming at the junction amounts to 3 bases on V and 4 bases on J, and the germline ends lie 7 bases apart. As encoded in the germline V gene, CDR1 is SNHLY while CDR2 is FYNNEI. The CDR3 runs 12 residues from the cysteine to the valine. Only the CDR3 region is kept as DNA, spanning 36 bases read in frame from base 1. The sequences come from CD4+ T cells from PBMCs cultured with HCoV-OC43 spike peptides, collected before COVID-19 vaccination. The meaning of the sample's cell subset or site label: HCoV-OC43 spike overlapping peptide pool stimulation. Here the chain combines TRBV2 and TRBJ2-7, and TRBD2 may be the D gene, going by 6 matching bases. The source of this sequence is a human donor who received a COVID-19 vaccine. The encoded CDR3 is CASSERGYEQYV. Read as DNA, the sequence is TGTGCCAGCAGTGAGCGGGGATACGAGCAGTACGTC.